The entry that follows covers one T cell receptor (beta chain) sequence. These data originate in a study of immune evolution from preneoplasia to lung adenocarcinoma. Libraries were prepared by immunoSEQ multiplex PCR; TCRdb keeps only in-frame clonotypes and omits some of them. The sample includes 5,000 or so clones, roughly 81% of them seen just once. The length of the CDR3 is 14 residues. CDR1 is SGHRS, CDR2 YFSETQ, per germline. Between the trimmed V and J ends, which lost 2 bases and 1 base, there was a span of 9 bases. The sequenced material came from FFPE adjacent normal lung tissue. This receptor was identified in a donor of 70 years or more with lung adenocarcinoma. V gene TRBV5-1 combines with J gene TRBJ1-1; D gene ambiguous. CDR3 DNA: TGCGCCAGCAGCTTCCGGGGAGGGAACACTGAAGCTTTCTTT. This sequence encodes CASSFRGGNTEAFF.